Shown below are 18 T cell receptor beta chains from a single sample sequenced in a study of CD8+CD57+ T cells in acquired aplastic anemia. Investigators profiled TCR beta VDJ and CDR3 from genomic DNA template. TCRdb reanalysed the reads using MiXCR and keeps one entry per CDR3 protein. This sample has 200,000 to 250,000 distinct CDR3 sequences, with approximately 35% found just once. Sequenced input: sorted CD4+, CD8+, or CD8+CD57+ T cells (not recorded which) from PBMCs. The receptors come from a human donor in good health, serving as a control.

This clonotype was counted between two and nine times. This chain uses TRBV7-3 with TRBJ2-3; D is tentatively TRBD1 or TRBD2 (5 bases each). Germline V CDR1 and CDR2: SGHTA, FQGTGA. The CDR3 runs to 16 residues. Trimming took 1 base from V and 0 from J, leaving 11 bases between them. The CDR3 protein is CASSLNRGASTDTQYF. Written as DNA, the CDR3 is TGTGCCAGCAGCTTAAATAGAGGGGCCAGCACAGATACGCAGTATTTT.

With respect to this clonotype: An end of the junction does not agree with germline; a read error may underlie this. The J gene is TRBJ2-4, the V gene TRBV20-1, with a tentative D call TRBD1 (7 bases). Germline-derived CDR1 and CDR2 are DFQATT and SNEGSKA (reference sequence). There are 17 residues in the CDR3. CDR3 sequence reads: CSARDQEGALAKNTQYF. Here the CDR3 DNA reads TGCAGTGCTAGAGATCAGGAGGGGGCCTTAGCCAAAAACACTCAGTACTTC.

A word on this clonotype: Relative to the germline gene, one junction end is altered; a read error may explain this. The chain uses TRBV5-1 and TRBJ1-1; a possible D gene is TRBD1 (6 bases). CDR1 and CDR2 from the germline V gene are SGHRS and YFSETQ. The CDR3 is 15 residues long. As DNA, the CDR3 is TGCGTCAGCAGCCCGAGACAGGCTATGAACACTGAAGCTTTCTTT. This translates into CVSSPRQAMNTEAFF.

This clonotype was seen a handful of times. The chain joins TRBV12-3 or TRBV12-4 to TRBJ2-1, with D hard to call. CDR3 length: 14 residues. V was trimmed by 6 bases and J by 12 bases, leaving 21 bases between them. CDR3 nucleotide sequence: TGTGCCAGCAGCCAACAAACCCTCCAAAAAAGGCAGTTCTTC. It translates to CASSQQTLQKRQFF.

The J gene is TRBJ2-3, the V gene TRBV7-2; D remains unclear. Germline V lookup: CDR1 SGHTA, CDR2 FQGNSA. The CDR3 sequence is 14 residues long. Trimming stripped 6 bases from V and 1 base from J, with 11 bases between. The CDR3 spells CASRFTAGTDTQYF. Here the CDR3 DNA reads TGTGCCAGCAGGTTTACCGCTGGCACAGATACGCAGTATTTT.

This clonotype was recorded at least ten times. J is TRBJ2-1 and V is TRBV10-3; either TRBD1 or TRBD2 may fit D (5 bases each). V was clipped by 6 bases and J by 8 bases, with 14 bases between them. CDR3 length: 13 amino acids. Germline assignment: CDR1 ENHRY and CDR2 SYGVKD. The CDR3 spells CAISRDLIYEQFF. The CDR3, as DNA: TGTGCCATCAGCCGGGACCTCATCTATGAGCAGTTCTTC.

The chain uses TRBV12-3 or TRBV12-4 and TRBJ1-1; no clear D. V was trimmed by 0 bases and J by 14 bases, leaving 19 bases between them. This CDR3 is 14 amino acids long. CDR3: CASSLAAAGRPNFF. CDR3 DNA sequence: TGTGCCAGCAGTTTAGCGGCCGCAGGACGACCCAACTTCTTT.

This clonotype was detected many times. The chain recombines TRBV19 with TRBJ1-2; TRBD1 is a possible D gene (5 bases). There are 15 residues in the CDR3. V was cut by 4 bases and J by 4 bases, with 16 bases left in between. Germline loops: CDR1 LNHDA, CDR2 SQIVND (reference sequence). The CDR3 loop is CASSSDSAGGYGYTF. For the CDR3, the DNA is TGTGCCAGTAGTAGCGACAGCGCAGGAGGCTATGGCTACACCTTC.

This clonotype appeared a few times. This rearrangement joins TRBV4-1 to TRBJ2-1; a possible D gene is TRBD1 (6 bases). CDR1 MGHRA and CDR2 YSYEKL come from the germline V gene. The V gene lost 2 bases and the J gene lost 6 bases, with 11 bases spanning the gap. CDR3 length: 14 amino acids. The CDR3 is CASSQLQGINEQFF. CDR3 coding DNA: TGCGCCAGCAGCCAATTGCAGGGGATCAATGAGCAGTTCTTC.

The sample holds many counts of this clonotype. J is TRBJ1-3 and V is TRBV20-1; D is unresolved. V gave up 4 bases and J gave up 2 bases, with 9 bases separating them. Germline V lookup: CDR1 DFQATT, CDR2 SNEGSKA (reference sequence). This CDR3 spans 13 amino acids. As DNA, the CDR3 is TGCAGTGCTAAGGAAACAGCTGGAAACACCATATATTTT. It is translated as CSAKETAGNTIYF.

V usage is TRBV7-2 and J usage is TRBJ1-1, with a tentative D call TRBD1 (5 bases). Germline loops: CDR1 SGHTA, CDR2 FQGNSA. The CDR3 spans 19 residues. The V end was cut by 0 bases, the J end by 0 bases, with 20 bases between. In DNA form, the CDR3 reads TGTGCCAGCAGCTTAGCATTCGGAAGGGACGGATACATGAACACTGAAGCTTTCTTT. Translation: CASSLAFGRDGYMNTEAFF.

CDR3 region: CSAGTEARNEQYF. CDR3 coding DNA: TGCAGTGCGGGGACCGAAGCGAGGAACGAGCAGTACTTC. The V call is TRBV20-1, the J call TRBJ2-7; D might be TRBD1 or TRBD2, each matching 5 bases. Germline V CDR1 and CDR2: DFQATT, SNEGSKA (reference sequence). The V and J ends lost 6 bases and 5 bases respectively, with 17 bases between them. CDR3 size: 13 residues.

The V call is TRBV7-6, the J call TRBJ1-1, with TRBD1 as a possible D gene (5 bases). The ends were cut back, 1 base at V and 7 bases at J, with 13 bases in the middle. The CDR3 is made up of 14 amino acids. The germline gives CDR1 SGHVS, CDR2 FNYEAQ. The CDR3 protein is CASSLGQGGIEAFF. The CDR3 bases are TGTGCCAGCAGCTTAGGGCAGGGAGGCATTGAAGCTTTCTTT. Using reference TRBV7-6 and TRBJ1-1 for the parts outside the CDR3, the full variable domain is GAGVSQSPRYKVTKRGQDVALRCDPISGHVSLYWYRQALGQGPEFLTYFNYEAQQDKSGLPNDRFSAERPEGSISTLTIQRTEQRDSAMYRCASSLGQGGIEAFFGQGTRLTVV.

The chain is built from TRBV2 and TRBJ2-3, with 8 bases fitting TRBD2. From germline, CDR1 is SNHLY and CDR2 FYNNEI. CDR3 length: 13 residues. J was trimmed by 5 bases and V by 6 bases; bases with no gene match: 4. CDR3: CASRSGGVDTQYF. The CDR3 nucleotides are TGTGCCAGCAGATCCGGGGGGGTAGATACGCAGTATTTT.

Details on this clonotype: One end of the junction is discordant with germline, which a read error may explain. The chain links TRBV2 to TRBJ2-1; D possibly uses TRBD1 or TRBD2 (5 bases each). The CDR3 extends over 15 amino acids. CDR1 SNHLY and CDR2 FYNNEI come from the germline V gene. The CDR3 DNA sequence: TGTGCCAGCAGCCTCGGATCCGGGGCTTACAGTGAGCAGTTCTTC. This sequence encodes CASSLGSGAYSEQFF.

In its sample, this clonotype was seen a few times. A much larger clone sits a single nucleotide away, making a read error possible. The V call is TRBV20-1, the J call TRBJ2-7, with 7 positions matching TRBD2. Trimming removed 4 bases from V and 9 bases from J; junction bases left unmatched: 9. Germline V CDR1 and CDR2: DFQATT, SNEGSKA (reference sequence). The CDR3 spans 12 residues. CDR3 residues: CSAIGTTSGQYF. The CDR3 DNA reads TGCAGTGCTATCGGGACTACCTCAGGGCAGTACTTC.

This clonotype was detected many times. The chain uses TRBV9 and TRBJ2-3, with D possibly matching TRBD2 (6 bases). The CDR3 is 17 amino acids. V lost 3 bases and J 3 bases, leaving 20 bases between the germline ends. The germline V gene encodes CDR1 SGDLS and CDR2 YYNGEE. CDR3 in amino acids: CASSARLGRERTDTQYF. The CDR3 region has the DNA TGTGCCAGCAGCGCCAGGTTGGGGCGGGAACGGACAGATACGCAGTATTTT.

This clonotype was counted many times. The V call is TRBV20-1, the J call TRBJ2-3, with 8 bases fitting TRBD2. Germline V gene sequence: CDR1 DFQATT, CDR2 SNEGSKA (reference sequence). This CDR3 region has 13 residues. J was trimmed by 5 bases and V by 3 bases; bases with no gene match: 4. DNA for the CDR3: TGCAGTGCTAGCGGGGGGGGAGTAGATACGCAGTATTTT. It is translated as CSASGGGVDTQYF.